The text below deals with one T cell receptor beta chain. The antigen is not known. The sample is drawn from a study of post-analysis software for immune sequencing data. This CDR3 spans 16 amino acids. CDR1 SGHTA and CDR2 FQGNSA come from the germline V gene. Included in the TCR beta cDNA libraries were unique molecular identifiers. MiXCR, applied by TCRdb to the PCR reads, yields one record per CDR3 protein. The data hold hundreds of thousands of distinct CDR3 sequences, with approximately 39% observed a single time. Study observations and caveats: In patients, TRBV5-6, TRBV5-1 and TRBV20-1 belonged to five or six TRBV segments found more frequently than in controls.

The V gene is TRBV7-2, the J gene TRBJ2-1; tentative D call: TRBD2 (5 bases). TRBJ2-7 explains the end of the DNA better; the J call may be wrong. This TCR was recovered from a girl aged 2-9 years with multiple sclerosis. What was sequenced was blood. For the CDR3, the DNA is TGTGCCAGCAGCTTAGTTCGACTAATCGGATACAATGAGCAGTACTTC. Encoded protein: CASSLVRLIGYNEQYF.